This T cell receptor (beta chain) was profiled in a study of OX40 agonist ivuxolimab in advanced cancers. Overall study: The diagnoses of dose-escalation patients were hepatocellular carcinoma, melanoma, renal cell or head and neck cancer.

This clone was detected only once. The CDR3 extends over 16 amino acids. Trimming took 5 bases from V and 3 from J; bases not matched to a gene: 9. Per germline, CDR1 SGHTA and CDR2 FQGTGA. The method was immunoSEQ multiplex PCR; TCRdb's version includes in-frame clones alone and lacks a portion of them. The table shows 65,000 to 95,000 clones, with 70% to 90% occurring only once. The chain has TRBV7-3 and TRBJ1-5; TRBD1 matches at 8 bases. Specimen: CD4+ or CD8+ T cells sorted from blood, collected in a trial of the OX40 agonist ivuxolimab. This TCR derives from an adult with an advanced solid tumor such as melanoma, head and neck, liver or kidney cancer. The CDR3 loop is CASSLQDRAINQPQHF. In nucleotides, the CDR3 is TGTGCCAGCAGCCTCCAGGACAGGGCAATCAATCAGCCCCAGCATTTT.